This is a list of T cell receptor beta chains from one sample in a study of blood T cell repertoires in COVID-19. Assay: immunoSEQ multiplex PCR; the TCRdb copy retains only in-frame clones and omits some. The table lists around 300,000 clones, 88% of them singletons. The sequencing sample was made of PBMCs or T cells enriched from blood (not recorded which). These receptors were obtained from a man aged 25-40 years who had recovered from COVID-19. CDR3s include the opening cysteine and the closing phenylalanine or tryptophan. Each record gives: D gene, CDR3 length, J gene, clone size, V gene, CDR3 DNA, CDR3 protein. D genes are given only for firm matches. Expanded clones get a size class; other rows say once, few or many, or leave the size out.

. 15 TRBJ1-4 . TRBV28 TGTGCCAGCAGTCCTACGACAGGTCTTAATGAAAAACTGTTTTTT CASSPTTGLNEKLFF
TRBD2 14 TRBJ2-1 . TRBV28 TGTGCCAGCAGTTCGTTCTCGGGGGGGAATGAGCAGTTCTTC CASSSFSGGNEQFF
. 13 TRBJ2-1 . TRBV7-2 TGTGCCAGCAGATTAGGGGGAGTTACCAAGCAGTTCTTC CASRLGGVTKQFF
. 16 TRBJ1-2 . TRBV14 TGTGCCAGCAGCCAAGTTCCGGACTTTACCAACTATGGCTACACCTTC CASSQVPDFTNYGYTF
TRBD1 13 TRBJ2-7 . TRBV5-1 TGCGCCAGCAGCGACACAGGGGTATACGAGCAGTACTTC CASSDTGVYEQYF
. 13 TRBJ1-5 once TRBV11-2 TGTGCCAGCAGCTTTAGTAGCAATCAGCCCCAGCATTTT CASSFSSNQPQHF
. 17 TRBJ1-3 . TRBV5-1 TGCGCCAGCAGCTCCGGGTCGTTTCCAGTCTCTGGAAACACCATATATTTT CASSSGSFPVSGNTIYF
. 13 TRBJ2-7 . TRBV18 TGTGCCAGCTCAGCGGGACAGACCTACGAGCAGTACTTC CASSAGQTYEQYF
TRBD1 16 TRBJ2-5 . TRBV5-1 TGCGCCAGCAGCTTGTTGGGGACAGGGCTGCAAGAGACCCAGTACTTC CASSLLGTGLQETQYF
TRBD1 16 TRBJ1-5 once TRBV27 TGTGCCAGCAGTTTATTTTCCAGGGGGCTAGACCAGCCCCAGCATTTT CASSLFSRGLDQPQHF
. 11 TRBJ1-5 . TRBV6-5 TGTGCCAGCATGCGGGTCCAGCCCCAGCATTTT CASMRVQPQHF
TRBD1 15 TRBJ1-4 . TRBV7-7 TGTGCCAGCAGCCCCGGGACAGGCGTTAATGAAAAACTGTTTTTT CASSPGTGVNEKLFF
. 13 TRBJ2-5 . TRBV28 TGTGCCAGCATTTCCACAGGGAACGGGACCCAGTACTTC CASISTGNGTQYF
TRBD1 15 TRBJ2-5 . TRBV5-1 TGCGCCAGCAGCTTGGCTGCAGGACAGGGGGAGACCCAGTACTTC CASSLAAGQGETQYF
. 16 TRBJ1-6 . TRBV3-1/TRBV3-2 TGTGCCAGCAGCCGCGTCGGGAGCTCCTATAATTCACCCCTCCACTTT CASSRVGSSYNSPLHF
. 12 TRBJ2-7 . TRBV19 TGTGCCAGTCAAGACAGTTTCTACGAGCAGTACTTC CASQDSFYEQYF
TRBD2 16 TRBJ2-3 once TRBV5-4 TGTGCCAGCAGGCCGACTAGCGGGGGGCGCACAGATACGCAGTATTTT CASRPTSGGRTDTQYF
. 14 TRBJ2-5 . TRBV15 TGTGCCACCAGCCTTGGGGGGGGCCCTGAGACCCAGTACTTC CATSLGGGPETQYF
. 13 TRBJ2-1 . TRBV11-2 TGTGCCAGCAGCTTCCAGCGGGTCAATGAGCAGTTCTTC CASSFQRVNEQFF
. 14 TRBJ2-2 . TRBV7-7 TGTGCCAGCAGCTCCCGACAGGACACCGGGGAGCTGTTTTTT CASSSRQDTGELFF
TRBD2 17 TRBJ2-1 . TRBV7-2 TGTGCCAGCACCGCAAACCCCACGCGGGGGGACTACAATGAGCAGTTCTTC CASTANPTRGDYNEQFF
. 13 TRBJ2-1 . TRBV7-3 TGTGCCAGCAGCTTACTCGTGGCCAATGAGCAGTTCTTC CASSLLVANEQFF
TRBD1 16 TRBJ2-5 . TRBV28 TGTGCCAGCAGTGTATACCGGGACAGGGGACAAGAGACCCAGTACTTC CASSVYRDRGQETQYF
TRBD1 15 TRBJ2-1 . TRBV6-5 TGTGCCAGCAGCTCACCGGGACAGGGGTTCCATGAGCAGTTCTTC CASSSPGQGFHEQFF
. 14 TRBJ2-7 . TRBV11-2 TGTGCCAGCAGCTTAGATCTAACCTACGGCGAGCAGTACTTC CASSLDLTYGEQYF
TRBD2 12 TRBJ2-5 . TRBV7-2 TGTGCCAGCAGTTACCTAGCGGGGGCCCAGTACTTC CASSYLAGAQYF
TRBD1 17 TRBJ1-5 once TRBV19 TGTGCCAGTAGTATCGGTGGGACAGGGACAAGCAATCAGCCCCAGCATTTT CASSIGGTGTSNQPQHF
. 13 TRBJ1-1 . TRBV10-3 TGTGCCATCACCCCTACAGGTCGCACTGAAGCTTTCTTT CAITPTGRTEAFF
. 17 TRBJ1-6 . TRBV19 TGTGCCAGTAGTATTGGCCCCCAGGGAAAGAGGAATTCACCCCTCCACTTT CASSIGPQGKRNSPLHF
. 11 TRBJ2-1 . TRBV9 TGTGCCAGCAGCGCCAGCAATGAGCAGTTCTTC CASSASNEQFF
TRBD2 14 TRBJ2-2 . TRBV11-2 TGTGCCAGCAGCTCCTACGGGGGGACCGGGGAGCTGTTTTTT CASSSYGGTGELFF
. 16 TRBJ2-6 . TRBV15 TGTGCCACCAGCAGAGATATAGGGGCTGGGGCCAACGTCCTGACTTTC CATSRDIGAGANVLTF
TRBD1 18 TRBJ1-5 few TRBV28 TGTGCCAGCAGTTCCCCGGGACAGGTCCCTTATAGCAATCAGCCCCAGCATTTT CASSSPGQVPYSNQPQHF
. 15 TRBJ1-1 . TRBV28 TGTGCCAGCAGTTTGGGGCAGGGAAGGTCCACTGAAGCTTTCTTT CASSLGQGRSTEAFF
. 11 TRBJ1-3 . TRBV7-9 TGTGCCAGCAGCTTTAGCGACACCATATATTTT CASSFSDTIYF
. 13 TRBJ2-5 . TRBV30 TGTGCCTGGAGTCGGTCCTCACAAGAGACCCAGTACTTC CAWSRSSQETQYF
TRBD1 15 TRBJ1-1 few TRBV14 TGTGCCAGCAGCCTTAGGGGACAGGGGATCGCTGAAGCTTTCTTT CASSLRGQGIAEAFF
TRBD2 15 TRBJ2-2 . TRBV28 TGTGCCAGCAGACAAAGCGGGGGGGCCACCGGGGAGCTGTTTTTT CASRQSGGATGELFF
TRBD1 15 TRBJ2-1 . TRBV6-5 TGTGCCAGCACCCCCGACAGGGGGCACAGAAATGAGCAGTTCTTC CASTPDRGHRNEQFF
TRBD2 16 TRBJ2-3 . TRBV6-4 TGTGCCCGCGGGAGCGGGGGCAACCCTAGCACAGATACGCAGTATTTT CARGSGGNPSTDTQYF
TRBD1 13 TRBJ1-2 . TRBV30 TGTGCCTGGAGTGTACGGACAGGGGTAGGCTACACCTTC CAWSVRTGVGYTF
TRBD2 15 TRBJ2-1 medium-sized TRBV7-3 TGTGCCAGCAGCCGTCTAGCGGGAGGTGTTGGGGAGCAGTTCTTC CASSRLAGGVGEQFF
TRBD2 16 TRBJ2-1 . TRBV7-2 TGTGCCAGCAGCTTAGTTGGGACTAGCGGGGGTAATGAGCAGTTCTTC CASSLVGTSGGNEQFF
TRBD1 15 TRBJ1-4 . TRBV28 TGTGCCAGCAGCACGCCTGGACAGGGTGGTGAAAAACTGTTTTTT CASSTPGQGGEKLFF
TRBD1 15 TRBJ1-2 . TRBV5-1 TGCGCCAGCAGCATGCAACCGGGACAGGGGAGGGGCTACACCTTC CASSMQPGQGRGYTF
. 16 TRBJ1-5 . TRBV11-3 TGTGCCAGCAGCTTAGACCTACCCCTTGTTCATCAGCCCCAGCATTTT CASSLDLPLVHQPQHF
TRBD1 16 TRBJ1-4 once TRBV5-1 TGCGCCAGCAGCTCGACAGGGTATGGAACTAATGAAAAACTGTTTTTT CASSSTGYGTNEKLFF
. 16 TRBJ1-1 . TRBV12-5 TGTGCTAGTGGTTTGGTATTGGGGCAGATGAACACTGAAGCTTTCTTT CASGLVLGQMNTEAFF
. 14 TRBJ1-1 . TRBV18 TGTGCCAGCTCACCATCCCAGGAGAACACTGAAGCTTTCTTT CASSPSQENTEAFF
TRBD1 17 TRBJ1-2 . TRBV28 TGTGCCAGCAGCCCCGCTTTGGACAGGGGGAGGGTCTATGGCTACACCTTC CASSPALDRGRVYGYTF
TRBD1 16 TRBJ2-1 . TRBV15 TGTGCCACCAGCGGCGCCGGGACAGGGTTGTTGGGTGAGCAGTTCTTC CATSGAGTGLLGEQFF
. 13 TRBJ1-2 few TRBV11-2 TGTGCCAGCAGCTTAGAGGGTCTAGGTGGCTACACCTTC CASSLEGLGGYTF
TRBD1 13 TRBJ2-4 . TRBV30 TGTGCCTGGAGTGCCGGGACAGGAAACATTCAGTACTTC CAWSAGTGNIQYF
. 16 TRBJ1-4 . TRBV2 TGTGCCAGCAGTGGGACATCGAATGGCGAGCGTGAAAAACTGTTTTTT CASSGTSNGEREKLFF
TRBD1 15 TRBJ2-1 . TRBV9 TGTGCCAGCAGCTCGAGACAGGGGGGAATGAATGAGCAGTTCTTC CASSSRQGGMNEQFF